This TCR beta chain was recorded in a study of blood T cells in healthy people across ages. This clonotype appeared a few times. The antigen is not known. Combining a sample-barcoded 5' primer with a J-beta primer mix, a second PCR ran for 7 to 11 cycles. TCRdb used MiXCR to reprocess the 5' RACE reads, holding one entry per CDR3 protein. The sample contains about 1.6 million distinct CDR3 sequences, 34% of which appear only once. Overall study results and limits: TCR beta diversity tracked closely with naive T cell percentage. Relative to aged donors, long-lived donors carried more naive CD4+ cells and displayed higher diversity.

Each sample used at least 6 million PBMCs. Total RNA extracted from each sample amounted to at least 6 micrograms. Sequencing used blood. The sequence was obtained from a woman in her thirties in good health.

The CDR3 here is CASSLVGGWGDTQYF. Written as DNA, the CDR3 is TGTGCCAGCAGCTTAGTCGGCGGTTGGGGGGATACGCAGTATTTT. The chain uses TRBV7-9 and TRBJ2-3, with D possibly being TRBD1 or TRBD2 (5 bases each). CDR1 is SEHNR, CDR2 FQNEAQ, per germline (reference sequence). The CDR3 contains 15 residues. The V and J ends lost 1 base and 6 bases respectively, with 14 bases between them.